These 15 T cell receptor beta chains were sequenced from one sample in a study of Ad26.COV2.S vaccination and SARS-CoV-2 variants. The treatment: around 19 received Ad26.COV2.S at low or high dose, single or two shots; five or six received placebo; per-sample allocation not given. Vaccine and placebo recipients were sampled on day 63 after the first injection. Sequencing used immunoSEQ multiplex PCR; TCRdb keeps in-frame clones, though not all of them. The sample yields fewer than 900,000 clones, 70% to 90% seen once. The sample consisted of peripheral blood, taken in a trial of Ad26.COV2.S vaccine versus placebo. The receptors shown here come from a person between 18 and 65 years old who received the Ad26.COV2.S COVID-19 vaccine or a placebo.

This chain uses TRBV5-4 with TRBJ2-7; the D is unclear. This CDR3 contains 12 residues. Germline values: CDR1 SGHNT, CDR2 YYREEE (reference sequence). V was pared by 3 bases and J by 0 bases, with 4 bases between. The CDR3 here is CASSWSSYEQYF. CDR3 in DNA: TGTGCCAGCAGCTGGAGCTCCTACGAGCAGTACTTC.

Comment on this clone: Other DNA sequences in this sample translate to the same CDR3. The chain recombines TRBV5-4 with TRBJ2-3; no clear D. CDR3 length: 11 residues. V shed 7 bases and J shed 6 bases, with 9 bases lying between them. Germline V gene sequence: CDR1 SGHNT, CDR2 YYREEE (reference sequence). This CDR3 is CASSPGDTQYF. The DNA of the CDR3 is TGTGCCAGCTCTCCTGGGGATACGCAGTATTTT.

The gene calls are TRBV5-1 and TRBJ1-5; no clear D gene. The CDR3 sequence is 16 residues long. V dropped 0 bases and J dropped 1 base, with 11 bases sitting between them. The germline V gene encodes CDR1 SGHRS and CDR2 YFSETQ. CDR3 residues: CASSLAGPQSNQPQHF. CDR3 sequence (DNA): TGCGCCAGCAGCTTGGCCGGACCTCAGAGCAATCAGCCCCAGCATTTT.

This chain joins TRBV27 and TRBJ1-2, with 7 bases aligning to TRBD1. The CDR3 runs 14 residues. The trim removed 3 bases at V and 6 bases at J, leaving 7 bases unmatched. Germline CDR1 reads MNHEY; CDR2 reads SMNVEV (reference sequence). As DNA, the CDR3 is TGTGCCAGCAGTTTTTGGTCAGGGGGGAATGGCTACACCTTC. Protein: CASSFWSGGNGYTF.

This clone was recorded once. J is TRBJ1-3 and V is TRBV3-1 (or the pseudogene TRBV3-2), with D unclear. With 0 bases removed from V and 0 bases from J, the gap between germline ends came to 12 bases. The CDR3 is 17 residues long. Per germline, CDR1 LGHDT and CDR2 YNNKEL (reference sequence). The CDR3 DNA is TGTGCCAGCAGCCAAGAGGCCAGATTTCGCTCTGGAAACACCATATATTTT. This sequence encodes CASSQEARFRSGNTIYF.

The genes are TRBV28 and TRBJ1-2; 8 bases line up with TRBD1. J lost 5 bases, V lost 8 bases, and 7 bases had no gene match. The length of the CDR3 is 13 residues. The V gene's germline CDR1 is MDHEN and CDR2 SYDVKM. CDR3 in amino acids: CASVHQGAYGYTF. The CDR3 DNA reads TGTGCCAGCGTACACCAGGGGGCGTATGGCTACACCTTC.

The V gene is TRBV12-3 or TRBV12-4, the J gene TRBJ2-4, with D perhaps TRBD2 (6 bases). The germline V and J ends were trimmed by 6 bases and 8 bases, with 11 bases remaining between them. The length of the CDR3 is 12 residues. The CDR3, as DNA: TGTGCCAGCAGGGCGGGGTCTCACATTCAGTACTTC. This sequence encodes CASRAGSHIQYF.

For the CDR3, the DNA is TGTGCCACCAGTGCCGGGGTTCGCAATCAGCCCCAGCATTTT. Translation gives CATSAGVRNQPQHF. The chain couples TRBV24-1 to TRBJ1-5; D remains ambiguous. The CDR3 is 14 residues long. V lost 5 bases and J 2 bases, leaving 9 bases between the germline ends. From germline, CDR1 is KGHDR and CDR2 SFDVKD.

The V and J genes are TRBV30 and TRBJ1-1; D is uncertain. The CDR3 sequence is 14 residues long. With 1 base removed from V and 1 base from J, the gap between germline ends came to 10 bases. Germline lookup yields CDR1 GTSNPN and CDR2 SVGIG (reference sequence). In DNA form, the CDR3 reads TGTGCCTGGAGTGGTGGGAGGGAGAACACTGAAGCTTTCTTT. As protein: CAWSGGRENTEAFF.

The chain links TRBV6-5 to TRBJ2-5; D gene uncertain. Looked up from germline, CDR1 is MNHEY and CDR2 is SVGAGI. This CDR3 is built from 14 residues. Between the trimmed V and J ends, which lost 4 bases and 1 base, there was a span of 10 bases. In DNA form, the CDR3 reads TGTGCCAGCAGTTCGTCGTATCGCCAAGAGACCCAGTACTTC. It codes for CASSSSYRQETQYF.

The chain employs TRBV20-1 and TRBJ1-2, with D hard to call. CDR3 length: 15 residues. Germline lookup yields CDR1 DFQATT and CDR2 SNEGSKA (reference sequence). V was pared by 3 bases and J by 5 bases, with 19 bases between. The CDR3 loop reads CSASTLGAPFYGYTF. In DNA, the CDR3 is TGCAGTGCTAGTACCCTAGGCGCACCGTTTTATGGCTACACCTTC.

The chain employs TRBV5-4 and TRBJ2-3, with 13 bases that match TRBD2. J was trimmed by 7 bases and V by 2 bases; bases with no gene match: 13. Germline lookup yields CDR1 SGHNT and CDR2 YYREEE (reference sequence). The CDR3 extends over 18 amino acids. DNA for the CDR3: TGTGCCAGCAGCTTACTAGCGGGGGGGCCTCCTAGGATAAATACGCAGTATTTT. This gives the protein CASSLLAGGPPRINTQYF.

This clone has just one count. The gene calls are TRBV5-4 and TRBJ2-5, with D maybe TRBD1 (5 bases). The CDR3 length is 13 residues. Germline V gene data show CDR1 as SGHNT and CDR2 as YYREEE (reference sequence). V lost 5 bases and J 5 bases, leaving 13 bases between the germline ends. In nucleotides, the CDR3 is TGTGCCAGCAGTTCCGGTAGGGGTGAGACCCAGTACTTC. It specifies CASSSGRGETQYF.

The rearrangement links TRBV29-1 to TRBJ1-2; D is possibly TRBD1 (6 bases). V lost 6 bases and J lost 4, with 18 bases in between. CDR1 is SQVTM, CDR2 ANQGSEA, per germline. This CDR3 spans 14 amino acids. CDR3 coding DNA: TGCAGCGTGGAGAAAGGACAGTACGGCTATGGCTACACCTTC. Its translation is CSVEKGQYGYGYTF.

This chain uses TRBV7-3 with TRBJ2-5, with D perhaps TRBD1 (5 bases). Trimming shortened V by 5 bases and J by 4 bases, and 17 bases separated the two germline ends. The CDR3 runs 15 residues. In germline, CDR1 is SGHTA, CDR2 FQGTGA. The CDR3 DNA sequence: TGTGCCAGCAGCCTATCAGGACAAACAGGAGAGACCCAGTACTTC. It yields the protein CASSLSGQTGETQYF.